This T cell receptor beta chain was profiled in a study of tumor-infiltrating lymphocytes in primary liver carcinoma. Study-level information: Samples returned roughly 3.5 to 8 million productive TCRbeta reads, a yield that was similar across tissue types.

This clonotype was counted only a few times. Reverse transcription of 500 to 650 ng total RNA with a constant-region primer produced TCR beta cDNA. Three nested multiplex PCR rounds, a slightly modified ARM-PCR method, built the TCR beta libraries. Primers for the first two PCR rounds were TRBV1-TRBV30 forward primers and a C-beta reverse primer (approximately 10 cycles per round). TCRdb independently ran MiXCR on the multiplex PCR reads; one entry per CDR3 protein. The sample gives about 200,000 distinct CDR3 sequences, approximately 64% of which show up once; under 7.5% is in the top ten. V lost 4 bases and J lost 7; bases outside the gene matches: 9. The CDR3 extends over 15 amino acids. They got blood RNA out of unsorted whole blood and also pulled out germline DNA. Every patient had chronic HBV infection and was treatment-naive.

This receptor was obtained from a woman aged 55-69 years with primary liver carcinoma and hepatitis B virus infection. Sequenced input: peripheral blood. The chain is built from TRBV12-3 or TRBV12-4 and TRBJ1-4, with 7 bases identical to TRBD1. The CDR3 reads CASSSYRDRSEKLFF. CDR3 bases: TGTGCCAGCAGTTCGTACCGGGACAGAAGTGAAAAACTGTTTTTT.